This record concerns one T cell receptor (beta chain) sequence. This entry belongs to a study of blood T cell repertoires in COVID-19. This CDR3 is 15 amino acids long. Germline assignment: CDR1 LNHDA and CDR2 SQIVND (reference sequence). After removal of 5 bases from V and 9 bases from J, the junction contained 8 bases not matched to a gene. TCRdb keeps only in-frame clones here, not all; method: immunoSEQ multiplex PCR. This sample carries 110,000 to 150,000 clones, over 70% of them seen once, and the ten largest clones take 8.6%. The chain is built from TRBV19 and TRBJ1-6, with TRBD1 matching 9 bases. This TCR was recovered from a man in his forties or fifties with active or convalescent COVID-19. Material: peripheral blood. The CDR3 reads CASSSLGTGSSPLHF. In DNA form, the CDR3 reads TGTGCCAGTAGTTCCCTCGGGACAGGGAGTTCACCCCTCCACTTT.